Shown below are 23 T cell receptor beta chains from a single sample sequenced in a study of T cell repertoires in cytomegalovirus infection. TCRdb called the reads again in MiXCR, with one record for every CDR3 protein. Of about 770,000 distinct CDR3 sequences listed, almost 30% are singletons. Their antigens remain unidentified. This material consisted of cultured CD8+ T cells from PBMCs, taken from culture after CMV antigen stimulation. The receptors originated from a human donor in good health (CMV status not recorded). Some clones in this sample may be carry-over from other donors' samples.

This clonotype was observed a few times. This chain uses TRBV28 with TRBJ2-3; 11 bases are shared with TRBD1. J gave up 6 bases and V 4 bases, and 6 bases lay outside the gene matches. This CDR3 contains 15 residues. Germline CDR1 and CDR2: MDHEN and SYDVKM. DNA of the CDR3: TGTGCCAGCAGTTCCCTCGGGACAGGGGGTGATACGCAGTATTTT. It is translated as CASSSLGTGGDTQYF.

This clonotype was detected only a few times. The V gene is TRBV19, the J gene TRBJ1-1; D may be TRBD1 (5 bases). Looked up from germline, CDR1 is LNHDA and CDR2 is SQIVND (reference sequence). CDR3 size: 13 residues. Trimming removed 6 bases from V and 1 base from J, with 9 bases in between. CDR3 coding DNA: TGTGCCAGTAGCGGGACCTGGAACACTGAAGCTTTCTTT. Protein product: CASSGTWNTEAFF.

A few counts support this clonotype. The rearrangement joins TRBV7-6 to TRBJ2-4; D call uncertain. The CDR3 has 14 residues. CDR1 is SGHVS, CDR2 FNYEAQ, per germline. The V end lost 4 bases, the J end lost 1 base, and 8 bases lay between the germline ends. The CDR3 is CASSSDGAKNIQYF. Written as DNA, the CDR3 is TGTGCCAGCAGCTCGGATGGGGCCAAAAACATTCAGTACTTC.

The gene calls are TRBV27 and TRBJ1-5, with D possibly TRBD1 on 5 matching bases. Germline-derived CDR1 and CDR2 are MNHEY and SMNVEV (reference sequence). Deletions cut 0 bases from V and 13 bases from J, with 13 bases between. The CDR3 has 13 amino acids. Written as DNA, the CDR3 is TGTGCCAGCAGTTTATCCCCACAGGCCGGACAGCATTTT. Translated: CASSLSPQAGQHF.

V gene TRBV6-8 combines with J gene TRBJ2-1; 9 positions agree with TRBD1. Germline V gene lookup returns CDR1 MNHGY and CDR2 SAAAGT. The J segment lost 5 bases and the V segment lost 2 bases, leaving 7 bases of the junction unmatched. The CDR3 sequence is 16 residues long. CDR3 loop: CASSYDIQGAHNEQFF. The CDR3 DNA reads as TGTGCCAGCAGTTACGATATACAGGGGGCGCACAATGAGCAGTTCTTC.

The gene calls are TRBV6-5 and TRBJ2-1; 11 bases match TRBD2. Per germline, CDR1 MNHEY and CDR2 SVGAGI. The CDR3 contains 16 residues. V lost 6 bases and J lost 2; bases outside the gene matches: 6. CDR3 in DNA: TGTGCCAGCAGGCCGACTAGCGGGGCCACCTACAATGAGCAGTTCTTC. Translating it yields CASRPTSGATYNEQFF.

The genes are TRBV7-4 and TRBJ1-6; D possibly corresponds to TRBD1 (5 bases). The CDR3 sequence is 16 residues long. Trimming pared 3 bases from V and 12 bases from J, leaving 21 bases between. Germline CDR1 reads SGHVT; CDR2 reads SQSDAQ. The DNA of the CDR3 is TGTGCCAGCAGCTTCGTTCTCCAGGGAAGTTGGAGACCCCTCCACTTT. It encodes CASSFVLQGSWRPLHF.

This clonotype was recorded many times. The chain has TRBV7-6 and TRBJ2-3; D call uncertain. Germline CDR1 SGHVS, CDR2 FNYEAQ. CDR3 length: 14 residues. With 4 bases removed from V and 3 bases from J, the gap between germline ends came to 11 bases. The chain's CDR3 is CASSSDTLTDTQYF. In DNA form, the CDR3 reads TGTGCCAGCAGCTCCGATACCCTAACAGATACGCAGTATTTT. Looking up the rest from reference TRBV7-6 and TRBJ2-3 gives the full variable domain: GAGVSQSPRYKVTKRGQDVALRCDPISGHVSLYWYRQALGQGPEFLTYFNYEAQQDKSGLPNDRFSAERPEGSISTLTIQRTEQRDSAMYRCASSSDTLTDTQYFGPGTRLTVL.

The rearrangement uses TRBV7-9 and TRBJ2-7; tentatively, D is TRBD1 or TRBD2 (5 bases each). The CDR3 extends over 14 amino acids. Germline CDR1 is SEHNR and CDR2 is FQNEAQ (reference sequence). V was pared by 1 base and J by 5 bases, with 12 bases between. The CDR3 is CASSLVGAQDEQYF. The CDR3 DNA reads as TGTGCCAGCAGCTTAGTCGGGGCTCAGGACGAGCAGTACTTC.

This clonotype was counted a single time. The chain combines TRBV19 with TRBJ2-3; 8 positions agree with TRBD2. The CDR3 runs 15 residues. V trimming: 6 bases; J trimming: 7 bases; junction bases outside the gene matches: 12. Per germline, CDR1 LNHDA and CDR2 SQIVND (reference sequence). CDR3 sequence (DNA): TGTGCCAGTAGCTGGGCCAGCGGGGGAGGTTATACGCAGTATTTT. The encoded protein is CASSWASGGGYTQYF.

The chain is built from TRBV7-3 and TRBJ1-2; D unclear. The CDR3 runs 15 residues. Trimming shortened V by 2 bases and J by 4 bases, and 14 bases separated the two germline ends. Germline CDR1 reads SGHTA; CDR2 reads FQGTGA. CDR3 amino acids: CASSLEADLLYGYTF. For the CDR3, the DNA is TGTGCCAGCAGCTTAGAGGCGGATCTACTCTATGGCTACACCTTC.

This clonotype was picked up a small number of times. This chain joins TRBV5-1 and TRBJ1-4, with TRBD1 identical over 7 bases. V shed 0 bases, J shed 3 bases, and the junction held 5 bases outside the gene matches. The CDR3 contains 16 residues. Germline assignment: CDR1 SGHRS and CDR2 YFSETQ. CDR3 sequence (DNA): TGCGCCAGCAGCTTGGTCTGGGGGACAGCTAATGAAAAACTGTTTTTT. It translates to CASSLVWGTANEKLFF.

The gene calls are TRBV5-1 and TRBJ2-1, with TRBD2 matching over 9 bases. The germline V gene encodes CDR1 SGHRS and CDR2 YFSETQ. V lost 0 bases and J lost 2; bases outside the gene matches: 9. This CDR3 has 18 amino acids. Written as DNA, the CDR3 is TGCGCCAGCAGCTTGGGTCCAGCGGGGGGCGGAACCTACAATGAGCAGTTCTTC. Protein product: CASSLGPAGGGTYNEQFF.

This clonotype occurred a few times. This chain links TRBV4-3 with TRBJ1-1; D might be TRBD1 (5 bases). Trimming took 4 bases from V and 14 from J, leaving 14 bases between them. Looked up from germline, CDR1 is LGHNA and CDR2 is YSLEER. The CDR3 is 11 residues long. The CDR3 protein is CASSLSGVRFF. The CDR3 nucleotides read TGCGCCAGCAGCCTTTCGGGGGTGAGGTTCTTT.

The chain uses TRBV20-1 and TRBJ2-7; TRBD2 is a possible D gene (6 bases). There are 12 residues in the CDR3. V shed 1 base and J shed 3 bases, with 7 bases lying between them. Germline lookup yields CDR1 DFQATT and CDR2 SNEGSKA (reference sequence). The CDR3 DNA follows: TGCAGTGCTAGAGGGCGGGGCTACGAGCAGTACGTC. This gives the protein CSARGRGYEQYV.

The table lists this clonotype with a few counts. This chain links TRBV5-5 with TRBJ1-1; D ambiguous. The germline CDR1 and CDR2 sequences are SGHKS and YYEKEE (reference sequence). Trimming removed 10 bases at V and 1 base at J, with 17 bases between. The CDR3 totals 14 residues. The CDR3 DNA reads TGTGCCTCGACTAGAAATGCAGGGAACACTGAAGCTTTCTTT. Amino acid sequence: CASTRNAGNTEAFF.

The sample holds many counts of this clonotype. This chain connects TRBV11-2 to TRBJ1-1; a possible D gene is TRBD1 (5 bases). Germline loops: CDR1 SGHAT, CDR2 FQNNGV. Between the trimmed V and J ends, which lost 5 bases and 0 bases, there was a span of 13 bases. The CDR3 has 15 residues. DNA for the CDR3: TGTGCCAGCAGCCCTGAGGGGTGGATGAACACTGAAGCTTTCTTT. Translating gives CASSPEGWMNTEAFF.

The chain recombines TRBV7-6 with TRBJ2-1; 7 bases are a match to TRBD2. V dropped 4 bases and J dropped 8; count of bases not matched to a gene: 5. CDR3 length equals 13 residues. Germline assignment: CDR1 SGHVS and CDR2 FNYEAQ. The CDR3 protein is CASSWGLLYEQFF. CDR3 coding DNA: TGTGCCAGCAGCTGGGGACTACTGTATGAGCAGTTCTTC.

This clonotype was seen more than once but under ten times. The chain joins TRBV6-1 to TRBJ2-5; no reliable D call. This CDR3 has 12 amino acids. Trimming took off 7 bases at V and 3 bases at J, with 9 bases between the two ends. Germline assignment: CDR1 MNHNS and CDR2 SASEGT. CDR3 in DNA: TGTGCCAGCACCCTCATCGAAGAGACCCAGTACTTC. Protein: CASTLIEETQYF.

The table lists this clonotype with a few counts. The chain recombines TRBV12-3 or TRBV12-4 with TRBJ2-7, with 8 nucleotides matching TRBD2. The CDR3 has 14 residues. Germline trimming cut 5 bases from V and 2 bases from J; bases unmatched to any gene: 5. Here the CDR3 reads CASSPGGVTYEQYF. The CDR3 DNA reads as TGTGCCAGCAGTCCCGGGGGGGTAACCTACGAGCAGTACTTC.

This clonotype was detected ten times or more. This sequence joins TRBV12-3 or TRBV12-4 and TRBJ2-5; 8 bases are a match to TRBD1. The V segment lost 4 bases and the J segment 4 bases; nucleotides outside the gene matches: 5. The CDR3 is made up of 14 amino acids. CDR3: CASSSQGAPETQYF. In DNA form, the CDR3 reads TGTGCCAGCAGTTCCCAGGGGGCTCCAGAGACCCAGTACTTC.

The chain carries TRBV7-6 and TRBJ2-5; D is uncertain. The CDR3 loop spans 14 amino acids. Per the germline V gene, CDR1 is SGHVS and CDR2 is FNYEAQ. The V gene lost 6 bases and the J gene lost 2 bases, with 13 bases spanning the gap. CDR3 protein: CASRLSRIQETQYF. The CDR3 DNA reads as TGTGCCAGCAGACTCTCTAGGATTCAAGAGACCCAGTACTTC.

This rearrangement joins TRBV10-3 to TRBJ2-5, with D possibly being TRBD1 (7 bases). Trimming pared 1 base from V and 1 base from J, leaving 13 bases between. This CDR3 spans 16 amino acids. From germline, CDR1 is ENHRY and CDR2 SYGVKD. The DNA of the CDR3 is TGTGCCATCAGTGAGTGGGCGGGACAGCTCCAAGAGACCCAGTACTTC. Translating it yields CAISEWAGQLQETQYF.